This T cell receptor (beta chain) derives from a study of shared clonotypes between healthy human individuals. Study-level points and caveats: Naive CD4 clonotypes overlapped across a handful of donors at roughly 5.1%. Relative to memory subsets, naive subsets generally showed larger estimated richness.

On this clone: What it recognizes is unknown.

The CDR3 covers 14 residues. Deletions cut 6 bases from V and 6 bases from J, with 15 bases between. Germline V gene sequence: CDR1 MNHEY, CDR2 SMNVEV (reference sequence). Sequenced by immunoSEQ multiplex PCR; TCRdb stores in-frame clones only, minus some. The sample lists nearly 600,000 clones; less than 97% were seen once. Naive CD8 populations comprised CD45RO-negative cells positively selected for CCR7, excluding terminally differentiated effector memory CD45RA+ cells. Source material: naive CD8+ T cells sorted from blood. The TCR was taken from a young woman in good health. V gene TRBV27 combines with J gene TRBJ2-1; a possible D gene is TRBD1 (6 bases). The CDR3 sequence: CASREIGTLNEQFF. The DNA of the CDR3 is TGTGCCAGCAGAGAGATTGGGACACTCAATGAGCAGTTCTTC.